These 26 T cell receptor beta chains came from one sample sequenced in a study of beta chain features in type 1 diabetes. Every bit of the isolated RNA underwent reverse transcription, so sequencing read expressed TCRB transcripts. Profiled with immunoSEQ multiplex PCR; TCRdb holds only in-frame clones, not every one. The data show roughly 610,000 clones, about a sixth seen once. Sequencing was performed on naive CD4+ T cells from blood. Receptor source: a man younger than 30 in good health.

This clone came up a few times. The chain links TRBV30 to TRBJ2-3; possible D gene TRBD1, 6 bases. CDR3 length: 14 residues. From germline, CDR1 is GTSNPN and CDR2 SVGIG (reference sequence). Trimming took 4 bases from V and 1 from J, leaving 12 bases between them. The CDR3, as DNA: TGTGCCTGGAACAGGGACCTGGGCACAGATACGCAGTATTTT. Amino acid sequence: CAWNRDLGTDTQYF. Combining the CDR3 with reference TRBV30 and TRBJ2-3 gives the whole variable domain SQTIHQWPATLVQPVGSPLSLECTVEGTSNPNLYWYRQAAGRGLQLLFYSVGIGQISSEVPQNLSASRPQDRQFILSSKKLLLSDSGFYLCAWNRDLGTDTQYFGPGTRLTVL.

This clone appeared a few times. The gene calls are TRBV10-3 and TRBJ1-2; weak D call: TRBD1 (6 bases). Trimming shortened V by 4 bases and J by 5 bases, and 17 bases separated the two germline ends. This CDR3 is 15 amino acids long. Germline-derived CDR1 and CDR2 are ENHRY and SYGVKD. For the CDR3, the DNA is TGTGCCATCAGTGCTTCCGGGACACCTGCTTATGGCTACACCTTC. Its protein is CAISASGTPAYGYTF.

The rearrangement uses TRBV15 and TRBJ1-4; perhaps TRBD1 as D (5 bases). V gave up 1 base and J gave up 7 bases, with 13 bases separating them. The CDR3 has 15 amino acids. Germline-derived CDR1 and CDR2 are LNHNV and YYDKDF (reference sequence). This CDR3 reads CATSRVGGLGEKLFF. CDR3 bases: TGTGCCACCAGCAGAGTGGGGGGTCTTGGTGAAAAACTGTTTTTT.

J is TRBJ2-5 and V is TRBV9, with no clear D. The CDR3 spans 14 residues. The V gene lost 1 base and the J gene lost 4 bases, with 11 bases spanning the gap. Germline-derived CDR1 and CDR2 are SGDLS and YYNGEE. The CDR3 DNA is TGTGCCAGCAGCGTAAGAGTTTCGGGAGAGACCCAGTACTTC. This codes for CASSVRVSGETQYF.

The chain has TRBV29-1 and TRBJ1-2; 7 nucleotides match TRBD1. Germline V CDR1 and CDR2: SQVTM, ANQGSEA. The CDR3 runs 14 residues. V dropped 3 bases and J dropped 5; count of bases not matched to a gene: 9. The CDR3 loop is CSVDSDRRGYGYTF. CDR3 in DNA: TGCAGCGTTGACTCGGACAGGAGAGGGTATGGCTACACCTTC.

The sample holds many counts of this clone. V gene TRBV7-9 combines with J gene TRBJ2-5; possible D gene TRBD2, 6 bases. Trimming shortened V by 5 bases and J by 2 bases, and 12 bases separated the two germline ends. The CDR3 covers 14 residues. CDR1 SEHNR and CDR2 FQNEAQ come from the germline V gene (reference sequence). CDR3 in amino acids: CASSPVGGQETQYF. The CDR3 nucleotides read TGTGCCAGCAGCCCAGTGGGGGGACAAGAGACCCAGTACTTC.

V gene TRBV4-2 combines with J gene TRBJ1-3; D not certain. V lost 1 base and J lost 0, with 16 bases in between. The germline CDR1 and CDR2 sequences are LGHNA and YNFKEQ. The CDR3 extends over 18 amino acids. CDR3 bases: TGTGCCAGCAGCCAAGGATCGTTAATCAGGCGCTCTGGAAACACCATATATTTT. As protein: CASSQGSLIRRSGNTIYF.

The chain is built from TRBV27 and TRBJ1-1; possibly TRBD1 for D (5 bases). Germline CDR1 is MNHEY and CDR2 is SMNVEV (reference sequence). V dropped 0 bases and J dropped 5 bases, with 19 bases sitting between them. The CDR3 sequence is 17 residues long. CDR3 DNA sequence: TGTGCCAGCAGTTTATCTTGGTCAGGGAAAGGTTTGACTGAAGCTTTCTTT. This translates into CASSLSWSGKGLTEAFF.

CDR3 sequence: CASSVGQYPASEQYF. CDR3 in DNA: TGTGCCAGCAGCGTAGGGCAGTACCCTGCGTCCGAGCAGTACTTC. This sequence joins TRBV9 and TRBJ2-7; D is uncertain. Germline V gene lookup returns CDR1 SGDLS and CDR2 YYNGEE. The germline V and J ends were trimmed by 0 bases and 6 bases, with 16 bases remaining between them. The CDR3 spans 15 residues.

V usage is TRBV7-2 and J usage is TRBJ2-4; possibly TRBD1 for D (6 bases). V was cut by 3 bases and J by 12 bases, with 9 bases left in between. Germline V lookup: CDR1 SGHTA, CDR2 FQGNSA. This CDR3 spans 11 amino acids. The CDR3 sequence is CASSFDRNQYF. The CDR3 coding sequence is TGTGCCAGCAGCTTCGACAGGAATCAGTACTTC.

This clone was observed a handful of times. The V and J genes are TRBV29-1 and TRBJ1-1; D is unclear. Trimming cost V 7 bases and J 0 bases, with 12 bases left between them. CDR1 and CDR2 from the germline V gene are SQVTM and ANQGSEA. This CDR3 spans 13 amino acids. CDR3 residues: CSAGPQMNTEAFF. The CDR3 DNA sequence: TGCAGCGCCGGGCCACAGATGAACACTGAAGCTTTCTTT.

This clone showed up just a few times. The chain employs TRBV5-1 and TRBJ2-3; 10 bases fit TRBD2. V lost 2 bases and J lost 2; bases outside the gene matches: 5. The CDR3 totals 16 residues. Germline V gives CDR1 SGHRS, CDR2 YFSETQ. In nucleotides, the CDR3 is TGCGCCAGCAGCTTAGGACTAGCGGCTTCCACAGATACGCAGTATTTT. Protein: CASSLGLAASTDTQYF.

J is TRBJ2-2 and V is TRBV4-1; D may be TRBD1 (5 bases). The CDR3 covers 18 residues. V was pared by 4 bases and J by 4 bases, with 22 bases between. The germline V gene encodes CDR1 MGHRA and CDR2 YSYEKL. The CDR3 DNA reads as TGCGCCAGCAGCCTTCGTCTCAAGGGGTTTGGTTCCACCGGGGAGCTGTTTTTT. Translation gives CASSLRLKGFGSTGELFF.

The table lists this clone with a few counts. The chain uses TRBV15 and TRBJ2-7, with 11 bases identical to TRBD1. Germline V gives CDR1 LNHNV, CDR2 YYDKDF (reference sequence). CDR3 length: 14 residues. The V and J ends lost 3 bases and 6 bases, in that order; junction bases with no gene match: 4. CDR3 region: CATSSWTGGGEQYF. CDR3 nucleotide sequence: TGTGCCACCAGCAGCTGGACAGGGGGCGGCGAGCAGTACTTC.

This clone occurred a few times. Other DNA sequences in the same sample also yield this CDR3. This rearrangement joins TRBV5-1 to TRBJ2-1; 8 bases line up with TRBD1. The CDR3 has 13 amino acids. From germline, CDR1 is SGHRS and CDR2 YFSETQ. V lost 4 bases to trimming and J lost 6 bases; unmatched junction nucleotides: 3. CDR3 DNA sequence: TGCGCCAGCAGCCTCGGACAGGGCAATGAGCAGTTCTTC. Translated: CASSLGQGNEQFF.

J is TRBJ2-7 and V is TRBV27, with 9 bases aligning to TRBD1. The CDR3 length is 14 residues. Germline assignment: CDR1 MNHEY and CDR2 SMNVEV (reference sequence). Unmatched junction bases numbered 4, after V lost 5 bases and J lost 2 bases. CDR3 in amino acids: CASSPRDRAYEQYF. CDR3 DNA: TGTGCCAGCAGTCCGAGGGACAGGGCCTACGAGCAGTACTTC.

This clone appeared a few times. The chain couples TRBV6-6 to TRBJ2-3; 13 bases map to TRBD2. Looked up from germline, CDR1 is MNHNY and CDR2 is SVGAGI (reference sequence). V lost 8 bases, J lost 8 bases, and 7 bases stayed unmatched. The CDR3 contains 14 residues. CDR3 loop: CASRTGTSGVTQYF. The CDR3 bases are TGTGCCAGCCGTACCGGGACTAGCGGGGTTACGCAGTATTTT.

The genes are TRBV25-1 and TRBJ2-1; TRBD2 aligns across 10 bases. The germline CDR1 and CDR2 sequences are MGHDK and SYGVNS. V was clipped by 4 bases and J by 5 bases; unmatched bases: 5. The CDR3 totals 15 residues. The CDR3 DNA reads as TGTGCCAGCAGTGCCGGGACTAGCGCGAACAATGAGCAGTTCTTC. Translation: CASSAGTSANNEQFF.

This clone was observed a single time. The J gene is TRBJ1-3, the V gene TRBV4-1; D not certain. Germline V gives CDR1 MGHRA, CDR2 YSYEKL. The CDR3 extends over 15 amino acids. The V gene lost 1 base and the J gene lost 3 bases, with 10 bases spanning the gap. CDR3 loop: CASSQGSQSGNTIYF. Written as DNA, the CDR3 is TGCGCCAGCAGCCAAGGGTCACAGAGTGGAAACACCATATATTTT.

This clone was found a few times. The V call is TRBV27, the J call TRBJ1-4; unclear D gene. The CDR3 loop spans 15 amino acids. CDR1 is MNHEY and CDR2 is SMNVEV in the germline V gene (reference sequence). In DNA, the CDR3 is TGTGCAAGTCGGGAGACTCGGTGGGGTGGTGAAAAACTGTTTTTT. Its protein is CASRETRWGGEKLFF.

This clone has a handful of counts. The identical CDR3 is also encoded by other nucleotide sequences in the sample. The chain has TRBV9 and TRBJ2-7, with 10 bases fitting TRBD2. This CDR3 spans 15 amino acids. In germline, CDR1 is SGDLS, CDR2 YYNGEE. V was clipped by 0 bases and J by 4 bases; unmatched bases: 4. CDR3 sequence reads: CASSVAPAGGYEQYF. The CDR3 DNA reads as TGTGCCAGCAGCGTAGCCCCAGCGGGGGGGTACGAGCAGTACTTC.

This clone was counted between two and nine times. Written as DNA, the CDR3 is TGTGCCAGCAGCCCCGGGACAGGGAAATCCTACGAGCAGTACTTC. Translating gives CASSPGTGKSYEQYF. This chain uses TRBV5-4 with TRBJ2-7; the match to TRBD1 covers 9 bases. Germline trimming cut 4 bases from V and 1 base from J; bases unmatched to any gene: 6. Germline CDR1 and CDR2: SGHNT and YYREEE (reference sequence). The CDR3 extends over 15 amino acids.

The chain links TRBV28 to TRBJ2-7; D possibly corresponds to TRBD1 (6 bases). The germline V and J ends were trimmed by 2 bases and 1 base, with 12 bases remaining between them. Germline CDR1 and CDR2: MDHEN and SYDVKM. CDR3 length: 15 amino acids. The chain's CDR3 is CASSLAQGRSYEQYF. CDR3 coding DNA: TGTGCCAGCAGTTTAGCACAGGGTAGATCCTACGAGCAGTACTTC.

This clone came up a few times. The chain links TRBV5-6 to TRBJ1-4; D may be TRBD1 (5 bases). Germline values: CDR1 SGHDT, CDR2 YYEEEE. V dropped 0 bases and J dropped 10 bases, with 16 bases sitting between them. The CDR3 has 15 residues. CDR3 loop: CASSLDGAVNGKLFF. The CDR3 DNA reads as TGTGCCAGCAGCTTGGACGGGGCGGTGAACGGAAAACTGTTTTTT.

J is TRBJ2-5 and V is TRBV6-8, with 8 nucleotides matching TRBD2. Germline CDR1 is MNHGY and CDR2 is SAAAGT. The junction had 6 bases not matched to a gene; V was cut back by 4 bases and J by 5 bases. The CDR3 length is 14 residues. CDR3 nucleotides: TGTGCCAGCAGTTTCGGGAGGGGCGCGGAGACCCAGTACTTC. Protein product: CASSFGRGAETQYF.

In this sample, this clone turned up a few times. The chain combines TRBV19 with TRBJ2-1; D possibly corresponds to TRBD2 (6 bases). Trimming shortened V by 3 bases and J by 10 bases, and 13 bases separated the two germline ends. The CDR3 has 13 residues. CDR1 is LNHDA, CDR2 SQIVND, per germline (reference sequence). CDR3 DNA sequence: TGTGCCAGTAGTATCGGGGACTTTCGGGAGCAGTTCTTC. Its protein product is CASSIGDFREQFF.